This T cell receptor (beta chain) was identified during a study of shared clonotypes between healthy human individuals. In the authors' workflow: Because ImmunoSEQ provided only junction sequences with no quality scores, the filtering differed. Some clones are missing from TCRdb's copy, which holds only in-frame ones; the method was immunoSEQ multiplex PCR. Clonal size and the V and J genes are those of that table, whereas D and trimming came from the DNA. The sample records about half a million clones, 60% to 80% being singletons. The sequenced material came from PBMCs. The sequence was collected from a woman aged 40 to 55 in good health. Some clones in this sample may be carry-over from other donors' samples.

The CDR3 loop reads CASSFPSEPQHF. In DNA form, the CDR3 reads TGTGCCAGCAGCTTCCCCAGCGAGCCCCAGCATTTT. The V call is TRBV7-9, the J call TRBJ1-5; no reliable D call. V was trimmed by 3 bases and J by 8 bases, leaving 8 bases between them. Germline CDR1 SEHNR, CDR2 FQNEAQ (reference sequence). The CDR3 is 12 residues long.